This TCR beta chain was obtained from a study of human T cells and chemical hapten exposure. TCRdb passed the RACE reads through MiXCR, listing each CDR3 protein once. Of about 50,000 distinct CDR3 sequences in the sample, 9.5% to 10% were seen once. CDR3 length: 16 amino acids. Trimming took 2 bases from V and 4 from J, leaving 14 bases between them. Looked up from germline, CDR1 is LNHDA and CDR2 is SQIVND (reference sequence). Time point denoted: pre-sensitization, week 0. As to treatment: therapeutic diphenylcyclopropenone sensitization with weekly scalp DPC. Total RNA came from unfractionated whole blood.

This sequence was found in a woman aged 25 to 39 with alopecia areata. Some clones in this sample may be carry-over from other donors' samples. This material consisted of whole blood, taken in connection with sensitization to the hapten diphenylcyclopropenone (DPC). This rearrangement joins TRBV19 to TRBJ2-2; D unresolved. CDR3 in amino acids: CASSITGFRGTGELFF. In DNA, the CDR3 is TGTGCCAGTAGTATAACGGGTTTTCGAGGCACCGGGGAGCTGTTTTTT. The full variable domain, in which reference TRBV19 and TRBJ2-2 provide the parts outside the CDR3, is DGGITQSPKYLFRKEGQNVTLSCEQNLNHDAMYWYRQDPGQGLRLIYYSQIVNDFQKGDIAEGYSVSREKKESFPLTVTSAQKNPTAFYLCASSITGFRGTGELFFGEGSRLTVL.